This T cell receptor beta chain appears in the sequencing data of a study of cytomegalovirus exposure and HLA in healthy donors. Study-level points and caveats: Sequences of the TCR beta chain were said to predict the HLA-A and HLA-B alleles of most subjects accurately. Among CMV-associated TCR beta chains, most appeared HLA-restricted in a later analysis. The productive fraction for most TCR beta V segments was about 90% or about 30% in an earlier analysis.

Trimming cost V 4 bases and J 0 bases; bases outside gene matches: 6. The V gene's germline CDR1 is SGHNT and CDR2 YYREEE (reference sequence). The CDR3 loop spans 15 amino acids. The PCR employed 60 Vbeta primers together with 13 Jbeta primers. Sequenced by immunoSEQ multiplex PCR; TCRdb stores in-frame clones only, minus some. The sample includes about 200,000 clones, about three quarters seen only once; the top ten take around 15%. Concerning this clone: Antigen unknown.

This sequence was found in a man aged 40-55 years in good health and CMV-seronegative. The sequencing input was PBMCs. The J gene is TRBJ1-1, the V gene TRBV5-4; 7 bases map to TRBD1. The CDR3 here is CASSTWTGVNTEAFF. For the CDR3, the DNA is TGTGCCAGCAGCACCTGGACAGGAGTGAACACTGAAGCTTTCTTT.